This TCR beta chain was observed in a study of OX40 agonist ivuxolimab in advanced cancers. In the study overall: With a range of roughly 20 to 80, age averaged approximately 60 years, and around 80% were male. Points from the study as a whole: In the 0.1 to 3.0 mg/kg range, CD4+ and CD8+ blood T cells had expanded clonally by week 6.

As concerns this clone: What it recognizes is unknown.

Trimming shortened V by 6 bases and J by 2 bases, and 17 bases separated the two germline ends. The CDR3 has 15 amino acids. CDR1 and CDR2 (germline): MDHEN, SYDVKM. Libraries were prepared by immunoSEQ multiplex PCR; TCRdb keeps only in-frame clonotypes and omits some of them. The sample lists 35,000 to 50,000 clones, over 65% occurring once. The chain combines TRBV28 with TRBJ2-7; no definite D call. The starting material was CD4+ or CD8+ T cells sorted from blood, obtained in a trial of the OX40 agonist ivuxolimab. This TCR was sampled from an adult with an advanced solid tumor such as melanoma, head and neck, liver or kidney cancer. For the CDR3, the DNA is TGTGCCAGCAGCCCCCCGGCATCCCCCCCCTACGAGCAGTACTTC. It encodes CASSPPASPPYEQYF.